Each of the 29 T cell receptor beta chains below was sequenced from the same sample in a study of cytomegalovirus exposure and HLA in healthy donors. Both 60 Vbeta primers and 13 Jbeta primers went into the PCR. The data were produced by immunoSEQ multiplex PCR, yet TCRdb's version contains in-frame clones alone and is incomplete. The table records under 150,000 clones, about four fifths of them present only once. Material for sequencing was PBMCs. These TCRs come from a man aged 35-49 years in good health and CMV-seropositive.

This chain's CDR3 is CASSLGGGSDSPLHF. As DNA, the CDR3 is TGTGCCAGCAGCTTAGGTGGCGGTTCGGATTCACCCCTCCACTTT. The chain employs TRBV7-6 and TRBJ1-6, with D hard to call. V lost 1 base and J lost 8, with 12 bases in between. Germline V gives CDR1 SGHVS, CDR2 FNYEAQ. CDR3 length: 15 residues.

The chain carries TRBV6-5 and TRBJ2-5; TRBD2 matches at 7 bases. The J call may be in error: the DNA end matches TRBJ2-7 better. The CDR3 sequence is 15 residues long. CDR1 is MNHEY and CDR2 is SVGAGI in the germline V gene. The CDR3 coding sequence is TGTGCCAGCAGTTACTCTATAGGACTAGTAGGCGAGCAGTACTTC. Encoded protein: CASSYSIGLVGEQYF.

The V and J genes are TRBV6-1 and TRBJ2-2, with 9 bases fitting TRBD1. The CDR3 runs 15 residues. The ends lost 11 bases at V and 5 bases at J; junction bases unmatched: 12. In germline, CDR1 is MNHNS, CDR2 SASEGT. This CDR3 reads CASFTRTGVTGELFF. The CDR3 region has the DNA TGTGCCTCTTTCACCCGGACAGGGGTGACCGGGGAGCTGTTTTTT.

This rearrangement joins TRBV28 to TRBJ1-5; the D gene is possibly TRBD1 (5 bases). The germline gives CDR1 MDHEN, CDR2 SYDVKM. The CDR3 has 15 amino acids. Between the trimmed V and J ends, which lost 4 bases and 4 bases, there was a span of 14 bases. CDR3 sequence: CASSSGFKGNQPQHF. The DNA for the CDR3 is TGTGCCAGCAGTTCGGGCTTTAAGGGGAATCAGCCCCAGCATTTT. Filled out from reference TRBV28 and TRBJ1-5, the complete variable domain reads DVKVTQSSRYLVKRTGEKVFLECVQDMDHENMFWYRQDPGLGLRLIYFSYDVKMKEKGDIPEGYSVSREKKERFSLILESASTNQTSMYLCASSSGFKGNQPQHFGDGTRLSIL.

V is TRBV5-1 and J is TRBJ2-3, with 10 bases matching TRBD1. Germline V gene sequence: CDR1 SGHRS, CDR2 YFSETQ. The CDR3 runs 14 residues. Trimming took 2 bases from V and 4 from J; bases not matched to a gene: 1. CDR3 region: CASSFGQGADTQYF. CDR3 nucleotide sequence: TGCGCCAGCAGCTTCGGACAGGGGGCAGATACGCAGTATTTT.

The count of this clone is one. The rearrangement uses TRBV5-1 and TRBJ1-5; the match to TRBD1 covers 9 bases. The CDR3 is made up of 16 amino acids. Unmatched junction bases numbered 7, after V lost 0 bases and J lost 6 bases. The germline CDR1 and CDR2 sequences are SGHRS and YFSETQ. CDR3 DNA sequence: TGCGCCAGCAGCTTGGGGGGACAGGGATCGGGTCAGCCCCAGCATTTT. It yields the protein CASSLGGQGSGQPQHF.

The chain has TRBV7-9 and TRBJ2-7; the D gene is possibly TRBD2 (7 bases). Trimming pared 10 bases from V and 5 bases from J, leaving 18 bases between. CDR1 and CDR2 (germline): SEHNR, FQNEAQ (reference sequence). The CDR3 length is 13 residues. DNA of the CDR3: TGTGCCACTTCCAAGGGGGGGACTGACGAGCAGTACTTC. Amino acid sequence: CATSKGGTDEQYF.

The chain uses TRBV6-6 and TRBJ1-6; 8 nucleotides line up with TRBD1. The CDR3 is 16 amino acids. V was clipped by 6 bases and J by 10 bases; unmatched bases: 14. CDR1 MNHNY and CDR2 SVGAGI come from the germline V gene (reference sequence). CDR3 residues: CASSKKGQGKGSPLHF. Here the CDR3 DNA reads TGTGCCAGCAGCAAAAAAGGACAGGGAAAAGGGTCACCCCTCCACTTT.

The rearrangement uses TRBV30 and TRBJ2-1; 7 bases align to TRBD1. The CDR3 totals 13 residues. Germline V CDR1 and CDR2: GTSNPN, SVGIG (reference sequence). Trimming at V came to 4 bases and at J to 4 bases, leaving 4 bases not matched to a gene. CDR3 coding DNA: TGTGCCTGGACCCAGGACAGGTACAATGAGCAGTTCTTC. Translated, it gives CAWTQDRYNEQFF.

V and J are TRBV5-4 and TRBJ1-1; D unresolved. The CDR3 is 17 amino acids. Germline V lookup: CDR1 SGHNT, CDR2 YYREEE (reference sequence). V gave up 0 bases and J gave up 1 base, with 16 bases separating them. The CDR3, as DNA: TGTGCCAGCAGCTTGGGGCTTACGGGAGATTCGAACACTGAAGCTTTCTTT. Translated, it gives CASSLGLTGDSNTEAFF.

This clone appeared a few times. The rearrangement links TRBV29-1 to TRBJ2-7, with a tentative D call TRBD2 (6 bases). The CDR3 is made up of 14 amino acids. CDR1 SQVTM and CDR2 ANQGSEA come from the germline V gene. V lost 4 bases, J lost 5 bases, and 18 bases lay in between. CDR3 DNA sequence: TGCAGCGTTGTGCGGGACCCTACAATAGACGAGCAGTACTTC. Its translation is CSVVRDPTIDEQYF.

The J gene is TRBJ2-4, the V gene TRBV19; TRBD1 aligns across 10 bases. Germline values: CDR1 LNHDA, CDR2 SQIVND (reference sequence). There are 14 residues in the CDR3. Germline trimming cut 8 bases from V and 0 bases from J; bases unmatched to any gene: 1. This CDR3 is CASRDRGAKNIQYF. The CDR3 nucleotides are TGTGCCAGTCGGGACAGGGGAGCCAAAAACATTCAGTACTTC.

V usage is TRBV18 and J usage is TRBJ2-5; 13 positions agree with TRBD2. The DNA matches TRBJ2-7 better at its end, which makes the J call doubtful. This CDR3 comprises 15 residues. The germline gives CDR1 KGHSH, CDR2 LQKENI. The DNA of the CDR3 is TGTGCCAGCTCAAGGACTAGCGGGAGTGGGTACGAGCAGTACTTC. Its protein product is CASSRTSGSGYEQYF.

In its sample, this clone was seen once. V and J are TRBV15 and TRBJ1-2; D remains ambiguous. CDR3 length: 14 residues. With 0 bases removed from V and 7 bases from J, the gap between germline ends came to 12 bases. Germline loops: CDR1 LNHNV, CDR2 YYDKDF (reference sequence). The CDR3 reads CATSRDGLEGGYTF. CDR3 DNA: TGTGCCACCAGCAGAGACGGGTTAGAAGGTGGCTACACCTTC.

This clone was seen just once. V gene TRBV6-5 combines with J gene TRBJ1-6, with D maybe TRBD1 (6 bases). This CDR3 is 14 amino acids long. Looked up from germline, CDR1 is MNHEY and CDR2 is SVGAGI. V was trimmed by 4 bases and J by 6 bases, leaving 10 bases between them. The CDR3 DNA is TGTGCCAGCAGTTGGGGGGGCCTTAATTCACCCCTCCACTTT. As protein: CASSWGGLNSPLHF.

The V gene is TRBV2, the J gene TRBJ1-5, with 8 nucleotides matching TRBD1. The length of the CDR3 is 15 residues. V dropped 4 bases and J dropped 0; count of bases not matched to a gene: 2. Per germline, CDR1 SNHLY and CDR2 FYNNEI. The CDR3 coding sequence is TGTGCCAGCAGTGCCGGACAGGGTAGCAATCAGCCCCAGCATTTT. Translating it yields CASSAGQGSNQPQHF.

The CDR3 sequence is CASSPPGLKETQYF. CDR3 coding DNA: TGCGCCAGCAGCCCTCCGGGACTTAAAGAGACCCAGTACTTC. The V gene is TRBV5-1, the J gene TRBJ2-5, with a possible D match to TRBD2 (6 bases). The CDR3 loop spans 14 amino acids. CDR1 and CDR2 (germline): SGHRS, YFSETQ. Trimming removed 4 bases from V and 3 bases from J, with 13 bases in between.

This clone was seen a few times. The genes are TRBV27 and TRBJ1-1; no definite D call. V lost 3 bases and J 5 bases, leaving 10 bases between the germline ends. Germline lookup yields CDR1 MNHEY and CDR2 SMNVEV (reference sequence). The CDR3 totals 13 residues. In nucleotides, the CDR3 is TGTGCCAGCAGTTTCGCGGGAGAGACTGAAGCTTTCTTT. Protein sequence: CASSFAGETEAFF.

Note on this clone: This specimen includes other DNA sequences encoding the same CDR3. The chain recombines TRBV11-2 with TRBJ1-2; the D gene is possibly TRBD1 (6 bases). Germline V lookup: CDR1 SGHAT, CDR2 FQNNGV. The CDR3 runs to 12 residues. V lost 3 bases, J lost 8 bases, and 10 bases lay in between. The CDR3: CASSFRGSGYTF. The CDR3 DNA reads as TGTGCCAGCAGCTTTAGGGGGTCCGGCTACACCTTC.

This clone has only a few counts. The rearrangement links TRBV5-1 to TRBJ2-1; D might be TRBD2 (6 bases). Per germline, CDR1 SGHRS and CDR2 YFSETQ. Trimming removed 4 bases at V and 2 bases at J, with 13 bases between. The CDR3 contains 15 residues. In DNA, the CDR3 is TGCGCCAGCAGCCCCGGAGGACTACCCTACAATGAGCAGTTCTTC. Translation gives CASSPGGLPYNEQFF.

The chain links TRBV7-2 to TRBJ1-2; the D gene is possibly TRBD1 (5 bases). Per the germline V gene, CDR1 is SGHTA and CDR2 is FQGNSA. V shed 1 base and J shed 13 bases, with 13 bases lying between them. The CDR3 extends over 12 amino acids. This chain's CDR3 is CASSLGLSQGTF. Here the CDR3 DNA reads TGTGCCAGCAGCTTAGGTCTAAGCCAGGGCACCTTC.

The chain links TRBV10-3 to TRBJ1-6, with 10 bases aligning to TRBD1. The V and J ends lost 6 bases and 10 bases, in that order; junction bases with no gene match: 6. This CDR3 is built from 14 residues. The germline gives CDR1 ENHRY, CDR2 SYGVKD. The CDR3 protein is CAIRLGQGRSPLHF. CDR3 coding DNA: TGTGCCATCAGACTGGGACAGGGGAGATCACCCCTCCACTTT.

The chain combines TRBV29-1 with TRBJ2-5; D unresolved. This CDR3 contains 13 residues. The V and J ends lost 1 base and 7 bases respectively, with 13 bases between them. Germline loops: CDR1 SQVTM, CDR2 ANQGSEA. CDR3 loop: CSVEGQADGTQYF. The CDR3, as DNA: TGCAGCGTTGAAGGGCAGGCCGACGGGACCCAGTACTTC.

The chain is built from TRBV5-6 and TRBJ2-5; 7 bases map to TRBD1. Losses at the gene ends were 3 bases for V and 5 bases for J; bases not matched to a gene: 4. The germline gives CDR1 SGHDT, CDR2 YYEEEE. The CDR3 has 13 residues. CDR3 loop: CASSSTGHETQYF. DNA of the CDR3: TGTGCCAGCAGCTCGACAGGGCACGAGACCCAGTACTTC.

This clone was seen only a few times. The V and J genes are TRBV27 and TRBJ1-2, with 8 nucleotides matching TRBD1. The germline V gene has CDR1 MNHEY and CDR2 SMNVEV (reference sequence). V lost 1 base to trimming and J lost 6 bases; unmatched junction nucleotides: 13. The CDR3 covers 17 residues. CDR3 residues: CASSLLSQGARKNGYTF. The DNA of the CDR3 is TGTGCCAGCAGTTTATTATCCCAGGGGGCGCGGAAGAATGGCTACACCTTC.

The rearrangement joins TRBV19 to TRBJ1-2, with 8 nucleotides matching TRBD1. Germline CDR1 is LNHDA and CDR2 is SQIVND (reference sequence). CDR3 length equals 13 residues. The ends lost 8 bases at V and 4 bases at J; junction bases unmatched: 6. The CDR3 region is CASRGQELYGYTF. DNA for the CDR3: TGTGCCAGTCGGGGACAGGAGCTCTATGGCTACACCTTC.

The rearrangement links TRBV5-1 to TRBJ2-7, with D possibly being TRBD2 (6 bases). The V gene's germline CDR1 is SGHRS and CDR2 YFSETQ. V lost 6 bases, J lost 3 bases, and 16 bases lay in between. The CDR3 totals 14 residues. The CDR3 sequence: CASTQGGAGYEQYF. For the CDR3, the DNA is TGCGCCAGCACCCAAGGCGGGGCCGGCTACGAGCAGTACTTC.

V and J are TRBV10-3 and TRBJ1-1; the match to TRBD1 covers 7 bases. V was clipped by 8 bases and J by 6 bases; unmatched bases: 12. The CDR3 consists of 14 residues. Per germline, CDR1 ENHRY and CDR2 SYGVKD. The CDR3 region has the DNA TGTGCCATCCGAGCCGGGCAGGGGGTCTCTGAAGCTTTCTTT. Encoded protein: CAIRAGQGVSEAFF.

The chain has TRBV27 and TRBJ2-7; D possibly matches TRBD1 or TRBD2 (6 bases each). The V end lost 6 bases, the J end lost 6 bases, and 12 bases lay between the germline ends. Germline CDR1 MNHEY, CDR2 SMNVEV (reference sequence). The CDR3 has 12 amino acids. The CDR3: CASRLQGGEQYF. CDR3 nucleotide sequence: TGTGCCAGCAGGTTACAGGGAGGCGAGCAGTACTTC.